Sequencing of this T cell receptor beta chain was carried out in a study of cytomegalovirus exposure and HLA in healthy donors (dated 2017 in TCRdb). Regarding the complete study: An earlier analysis of approximately 640 of the donors reported more than 250 Gb of sequence data and around 110 million unique TCR beta sequences from about 180 million T cells. An early release covering roughly 640 HLA-typed donors comprised approximately 290 gigabases of sequencing data and around 86 million unique TCR sequences. In addition to the first cohort of 666 subjects, a separate validation cohort of over 90 different subjects was used. The number of typed donors differed by locus: roughly 620-630 for A, B, C, DRB1 and DQB1; 522 for DQA1; about 600 for DPA1; and some 470 for DPB1. Of the approximately 400 genotyped donors, 81% were placed in the genetic ancestry cluster associated with self-reported Caucasian donors. An earlier analysis of about 620 of the donors applied high-throughput TCR beta sequencing to assess whether each TCR beta V gene segment acted as functional or pseudogenic. To predict cytomegalovirus infection status, the study combined high-throughput TCR immunosequencing, statistical association of individual TCRs with disease status, and machine learning. The study used immunosequencing to profile the T cell repertoires of hundreds of subjects and linked those repertoires to cytomegalovirus serostatus. The later analysis used no new phenotypic data to find candidate immune exposures, relying instead on TCR beta sequences and their occurrence across donors. The study was designed to test whether signatures of past pathogen exposure could be identified by cataloging public T cell receptors. Donor age, sex, ethnicity and CMV serostatus were compiled together with the repertoire data. Several DR-DQ haplotypes were treated as single units for association and clustering because of strong linkage in the cohort. A later analysis re-analyzed previously published TCR beta repertoires from roughly 600 donors and added high-resolution HLA genotyping to study TCR occurrence patterns. A later genetic analysis took genome-wide SNP genotypes for about three fifths of the roughly 670 donors and used that subset as a discovery cohort. Both class I and class II loci were covered by HLA typing, at four-digit resolution. Every repertoire in the discovery cohort had been generated on one and the same sequencing platform. Across around 400 genotyped donors of the cohort, an average of about 220,000 unique TCR beta nucleotide sequences per donor were sequenced, and roughly a sixth of those sequences were non-productive. Findings and caveats that apply to the study as a whole: Some IMGT-functional V segments, including TRBV6-2 and TRBV6-3, could not be told apart with the 87-base-pair reads, so those segments were excluded. Correlated functional status among segregating V segments might reflect linkage disequilibrium, but an unknown experimental factor could not be ruled out. A cluster of highly shared sequence variants was judged likely to be a technical artifact of the sequencing pipeline. In a later genetic analysis, a missense DCLRE1C variant was associated with V-gene and J-gene trimming of TCR beta chains, and the association was replicated in an independent cohort. Because HLA typing was unavailable for some donors at each locus, only the typed subset was used in association tests. In a later genetic analysis, fewer N-insertions in productive TCRs were reported among donors in an Asian-associated ancestry cluster than the 666-donor mean. When HLA alleles, especially DR and DQ, strongly co-occurred, attributing TCR associations to individual alleles was difficult. The earlier analysis of about 600 of the donors excluded fewer than 20 rarely observed V segments, including chromosome 9 orphons, because counts were too low. The classifier was reported to diagnose cytomegalovirus status with high specificity and sensitivity in both the original and validation cohorts. According to a later analysis, TCR association rates differed among HLA loci, with DRB1 alleles showing the most associated TCRs and HLA-C alleles showing the fewest. A later analysis associated about 16,000 TCR beta sequences with specific HLA alleles at a false discovery rate of 0.05. According to a later analysis, most CMV-associated TCR beta chains appeared to be HLA-restricted, and the HLA associations seemed to be driven largely by CMV exposure. Several of the top co-occurrence clusters appeared to be linked to parvovirus B19, influenza, CMV and Epstein-Barr virus, according to a later analysis. In this cohort, only TCR beta chains were sequenced, and detectable features were limited by the absence of alpha or paired-chain data. In a later analysis, HLA-associated TCR beta chains showed more clonal expansion and lower generation probabilities than non-associated chains that were equally common. It was suggested by the authors that the approach could potentially be generalized to other disease states and immunological phenotypes. In vitro tests confirmed that a few of the cytomegalovirus-associated TCR beta chains recognize cytomegalovirus antigens. Immune exposure information for the cohort was limited to CMV serostatus. A total of around 150 TCR beta chains were listed by the study as associated with cytomegalovirus. Sequencing depth was assumed to be roughly uniform across donors in the presence/absence analyses, though that assumption may not hold. Most TCR sequences were observed very rarely across donors, whereas some public TCRs were present in many individuals. In an earlier analysis of some 500 of the donors, most TCR beta V segments appeared in productive rearrangements about 87% or about 30% of the time, broadly matching IMGT annotations. A further reported finding was that TCR beta sequences accurately predicted the HLA-A and HLA-B alleles for most subjects in the first cohort.

Worth noting for this clone: Its antigen is still unknown. Base quality data are lacking; no much larger clone is found one base away.

The protocol used for the library was the immunoSEQ multiplex PCR assay. The multiplex PCR relied on a mix of 60 forward primers for TCR Vbeta segments and 13 reverse primers for TCR Jbeta segments. Amplification of the CDR3 region of rearranged TCR beta genes was performed with a multiplex PCR assay on genomic DNA. On the Illumina HiSeq System, the amplified TCR beta libraries were sequenced as 87-base-pair reads. As for the authors' bioinformatics: Across the 700 or so repertoires, a later analysis counted tens of millions of unique TCR beta chains, around 11 million of which were shared by at least two donors. A nearest-neighbor algorithm error-corrected the raw reads and collapsed the reads into unique sequences, merging closely related sequences to remove PCR and sequencing errors. To assign V, D and J gene segments, CDR3 sequences were aligned to IMGT reference sequences. For a sequence to be retained, a match of at least six nucleotides was required to both a V gene segment and a J gene segment. Rearrangements were called productive when the CDR3 lacked stop codons and stayed in frame with V and J; all others were non-productive. CDR3 was defined by IMGT convention, running from the second conserved V-encoded cysteine to the conserved J-encoded phenylalanine. In an earlier analysis of 500 to 650 of the donors, sequences lacking an unambiguous match to a single V gene segment were excluded. An earlier analysis of a few hundred of the donors called V segments functional above 56.7% productive rearrangements and segregating when the between-donor standard deviation exceeded 5%. A statistical classification framework was built for diagnosing cytomegalovirus status from the catalog of TCR beta chain sequences. A later analysis assigned V and J genes by comparing TCR nucleotide sequences with IMGT/GENE-DB human TR gene sequences. In a later analysis, CDR3 sequences and most-parsimonious VDJ recombination scenarios were assigned using the TCRdist pipeline. A later analysis defined each TCR beta chain by its CDR3 amino acid sequence plus V-gene family, and excluded reads lacking a unique V-gene family. A later analysis removed over 500 highly shared, low-generation-probability nucleotide sequences to deal with suspected cross-contamination and a sequencing artifact. A later analysis calculated a clonal expansion index for each public chain from normalized within-repertoire ranks of inferred template counts. A later analysis computed generation probabilities with a VDJ recombination model fitted to out-of-frame rearrangements, and checked the results against IGoR. A later analysis scored TCR-TCR, TCR-HLA and TCR-CMV co-occurrence with hypergeometric tests, applying a repertoire-size bias correction to TCR pairs. A later analysis estimated false discovery rates by permuting HLA or CMV assignments 20 times. In a later analysis, co-occurring TCRs were grouped using DBSCAN, with TCRdist sequence similarity added in when clustering inside HLA-allele-positive subsets. For co-occurrence clustering, repertoires with fewer than 30,000 or more than 120,000 public chains were excluded, along with several repertoires with anomalous nucleotide sharing. TCRdb holds this immuneACCESS table with in-frame rearrangements only. Some clones are missing; in checked studies, unresolved V genes explain under half, and the rest has no known cause. V, J and clone size are taken as reported in that table, and D and trimming were inferred from the DNA itself. The sample records about 130,000 clones, about 80% of which are singletons. The ten biggest clones cover approximately 3% of the sample.

V and J are trimmed by 3 bases and 2 bases, and the gene matches miss 5 bases of the junction. The CDR3 starts with the cysteine, ends with the phenylalanine, and has 15 residues. The read is trimmed to its CDR3 DNA, 45 bases read in frame from base 1. The germline V gene gives CDR1 as SGHAT and CDR2 as FQNNGV. The cohort was made up of 666 healthy bone marrow donors. At the time of sampling, every cohort member was nominally healthy, though immune exposures that went unrecorded were likely present. The donor was CMV seronegative and belonged to the group of approximately 320 seronegative cohort members. A peripheral blood sample was provided by each donor, and peripheral blood mononuclear cells were used for TCR beta sequencing. The Qiagen DNeasy Blood Extraction Kit was used to extract genomic DNA from the blood cell samples.

Sequences were obtained from PBMCs. The chain is assembled from TRBV11-2 and TRBJ2-7; TRBD1 agrees with 9 junctional bases. This receptor was obtained from a boy between 2 and 15 years old in good health and CMV-seronegative. The CDR3 region has the sequence CASSLGTGGPYEQYF. The DNA sequence follows: TGTGCCAGCAGCTTGGGAACAGGGGGCCCCTACGAGCAGTACTTC. When the CDR3 is completed using the reference TRBV11-2 and TRBJ2-7 genes on either side, the full variable domain is EAGVAQSPRYKIIEKRQSVAFWCNPISGHATLYWYQQILGQGPKLLIQFQNNGVVDDSQLPKDRFSAERLKGVDSTLKIQPAKLEDSAVYLCASSLGTGGPYEQYFGPGTRLTVT.